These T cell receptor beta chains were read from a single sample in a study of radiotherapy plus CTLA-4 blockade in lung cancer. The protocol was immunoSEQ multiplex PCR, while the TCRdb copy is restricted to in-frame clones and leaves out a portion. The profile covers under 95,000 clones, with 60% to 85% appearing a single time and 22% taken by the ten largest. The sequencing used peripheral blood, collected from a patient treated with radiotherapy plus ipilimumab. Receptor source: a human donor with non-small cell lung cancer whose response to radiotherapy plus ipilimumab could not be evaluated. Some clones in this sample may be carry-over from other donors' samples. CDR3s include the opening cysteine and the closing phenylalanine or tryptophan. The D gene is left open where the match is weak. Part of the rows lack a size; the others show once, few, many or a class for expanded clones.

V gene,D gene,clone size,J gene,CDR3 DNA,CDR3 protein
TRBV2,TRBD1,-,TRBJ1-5,TGTGCCAGCCGGGACAGGGGCCCCCCCCAGCATTTT,CASRDRGPPQHF
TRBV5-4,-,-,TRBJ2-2,TGTGCCAGCACCAGTGGGGGCTCGAACACCGGGGAGCTGTTTTTT,CASTSGGSNTGELFF
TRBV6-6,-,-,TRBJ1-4,TGTGCCAGCAGGGATACAGGGTATGCAACTAATGAAAAACTGTTTTTT,CASRDTGYATNEKLFF
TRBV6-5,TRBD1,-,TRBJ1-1,TGTGCCAGCAGAAAACCGGGACAGGACACTGAAGCTTTCTTT,CASRKPGQDTEAFF
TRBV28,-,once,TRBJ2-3,TGTGCCAGCAGTTCCGTAAGAGTAGCACATGACACAGATACGCAGTATTTT,CASSSVRVAHDTDTQYF
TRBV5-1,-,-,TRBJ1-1,TGCGCCAGCAGCTTGGCCGATGGGGGGAGGGGTGAAGCTTTCTTT,CASSLADGGRGEAFF
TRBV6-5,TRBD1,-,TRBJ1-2,TGTGCCAGCAAGACAGGGGGCTTCTATGGCTACACCTTC,CASKTGGFYGYTF
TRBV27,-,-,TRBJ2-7,TGTGCCAGCAGGAGACAGGAGTCCTACGAGCAGTACTTC,CASRRQESYEQYF
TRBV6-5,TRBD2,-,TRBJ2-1,TGTGCCAGCAGTTACTGGCTAGCGGGGGGGCTGGTCTTC,CASSYWLAGGLVF
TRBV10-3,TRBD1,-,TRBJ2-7,TGTGCCATCAGGAACTCGACAGGGACAGTCGGCGAGCAGTACTTC,CAIRNSTGTVGEQYF
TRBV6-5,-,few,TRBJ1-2,TGTGCCAGCAGTTACAGCAGGGATGGTTATGGCTACACCTTC,CASSYSRDGYGYTF